This T cell receptor beta chain comes out of a study of glioma-infiltrating T cells (dated by TCRdb to about 2016). With regard to the full study: The study sequenced TCR alpha- and beta-chain repertoires from glioma tissue, from non-neoplastic brain tissue and from matched peripheral blood mononuclear cells. To gauge divergence between tissue and blood T-cell populations, every tissue-infiltrating repertoire was compared against the peripheral blood repertoire from the same patient. Three low-grade glioma patients, several primary glioblastoma patients, and three non-glioma patients who contributed non-neoplastic brain tissue made up the paired cohort.

TCR alpha and beta CDR3 regions were amplified with the iRepertoire nested amplicon-rescue multiplex PCR (arm-PCR) platform from RNA. For one-step reverse transcription and amplification, roughly 90-450 ng of tissue mRNA or PBMC total RNA was used as input. Following bead purification, Illumina adapters were added by a secondary multiplex PCR, and the libraries were gel-purified between 200 and 400 bp. Demultiplexing relied on internal 6-nucleotide barcodes carried by the libraries. Sequencing of libraries was performed on an Illumina MiSeq with 2x220 or 2x250 nucleotide paired-end reads. Under the source paper's analysis protocol: FLASH 1.2.11 was used to merge paired reads, and BWA-MEM then aligned the reads to the GRCh37 human genome before TRA and TRB reads were extracted. V and J assignment used an IMGT-derived reference of cassette sequences and CDR3 motifs that included pseudogenes. Reads were translated in three frames, and productive CDR3s were defined as those with a C...FGXG motif and no stop codons. Clonotypes were defined as unique combinations of V-J cassette pair and CDR3 amino acid sequence. Reads were filtered by Hamming distance, with the threshold set by the sequence error rate of each sample in mapped regions. TCRdb ran its own pipeline on the public reads, namely fastp trimming at Q25 and MiXCR clone calling, and kept in-frame beta chains. Duplicate CDR3 protein sequences are folded into a single record with the most common DNA and genes. TCRdb's processing, not the authors', yielded these V and J calls. In this sample the table shows some 130,000 distinct CDR3 sequences, roughly a quarter of which occur a single time. Jointly, the top ten make up 27% of the sample.

Broad study findings and their caveats: Very few CDR3 sequences were found to be shared between tissue and blood, and this scarcity was attributed to high CDR3 diversity and limited sampling. In non-neoplastic patients, VJ-independent divergence between tissue and blood fell below expectation, whereas in all gliomas, and especially in low-grade gliomas, the divergence rose above expectation. The group comparisons were based on small numbers of patients: three non-neoplastic, three low-grade glioma and several glioblastoma patients.

V is pared back by 2 bases and J by 0 bases, with 26 bases lying between the germline termini. From the cysteine up to the valine, the CDR3 has a length of 20 residues. Here the CDR3 DNA is all that survives: 60 bases in frame from base 1. The germline V gene (reference sequence) gives CDR1 as LGHDT and CDR2 as YNNKEL. Concerning this clonotype: Its antigen is still unknown. Per-nucleotide qualities are absent, and no much larger clonotype sits a single base away.

The V and J segments used are TRBV3-1 and TRBJ2-7; the D segment is perhaps TRBD1 or TRBD2, each sharing 5 matched bases. Sequencing input: glioma tissue, nonneoplastic brain tissue, or PBMCs (not recorded which). The receptor comes from a human donor with low-grade glioma or glioblastoma, undergoing nonglioma brain surgery, or in good health (not recorded which). The bases read TGTGCCAGCAGCCAACACCGAAAGTGGGGGACGCAGGGCAGCTCCTACGAGCAGTACGTC. Its coded protein is CASSQHRKWGTQGSSYEQYV.